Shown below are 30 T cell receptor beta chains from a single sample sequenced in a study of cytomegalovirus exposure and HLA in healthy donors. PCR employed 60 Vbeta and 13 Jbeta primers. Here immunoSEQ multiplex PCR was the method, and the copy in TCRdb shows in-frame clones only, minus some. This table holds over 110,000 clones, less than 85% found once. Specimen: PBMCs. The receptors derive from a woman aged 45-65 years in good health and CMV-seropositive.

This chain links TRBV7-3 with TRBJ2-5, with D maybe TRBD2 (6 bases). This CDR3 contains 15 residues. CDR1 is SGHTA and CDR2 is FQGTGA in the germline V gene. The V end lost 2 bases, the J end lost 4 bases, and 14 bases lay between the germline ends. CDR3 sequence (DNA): TGTGCCAGCAGCTTATTTGGGGGAGGAGGAGAGACCCAGTACTTC. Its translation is CASSLFGGGGETQYF.

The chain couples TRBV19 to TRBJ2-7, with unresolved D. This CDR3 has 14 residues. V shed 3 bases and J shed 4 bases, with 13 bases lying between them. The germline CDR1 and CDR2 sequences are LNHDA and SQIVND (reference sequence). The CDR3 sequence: CASSMRPTLYEQYF. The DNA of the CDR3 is TGTGCCAGTAGTATGAGGCCGACGTTGTACGAGCAGTACTTC.

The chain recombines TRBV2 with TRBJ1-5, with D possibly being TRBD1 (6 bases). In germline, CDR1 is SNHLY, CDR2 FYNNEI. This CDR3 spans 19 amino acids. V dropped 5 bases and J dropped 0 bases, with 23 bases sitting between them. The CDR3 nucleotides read TGTGCCAGCAGTAACAACCCCGGGACACGGTCCCTTAGCAATCAGCCCCAGCATTTT. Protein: CASSNNPGTRSLSNQPQHF.

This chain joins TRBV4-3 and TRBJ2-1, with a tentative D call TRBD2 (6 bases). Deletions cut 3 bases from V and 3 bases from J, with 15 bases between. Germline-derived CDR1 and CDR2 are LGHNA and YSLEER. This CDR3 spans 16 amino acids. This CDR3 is CASSHMGLPNYNEQFF. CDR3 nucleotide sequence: TGCGCCAGCAGCCACATGGGACTCCCCAACTACAATGAGCAGTTCTTC.

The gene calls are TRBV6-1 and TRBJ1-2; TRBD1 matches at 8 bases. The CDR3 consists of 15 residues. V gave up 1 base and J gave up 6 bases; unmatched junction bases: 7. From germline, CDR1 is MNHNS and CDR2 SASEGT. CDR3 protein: CASSEGQGPGHGYTF. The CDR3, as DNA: TGTGCCAGCAGTGAAGGACAGGGGCCGGGTCATGGCTACACCTTC.

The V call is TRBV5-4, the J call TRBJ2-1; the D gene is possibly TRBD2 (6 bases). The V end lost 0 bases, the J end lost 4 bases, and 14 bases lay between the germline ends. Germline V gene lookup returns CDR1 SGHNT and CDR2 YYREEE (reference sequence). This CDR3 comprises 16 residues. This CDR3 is CASSLVGGDGYNEQFF. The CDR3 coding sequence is TGTGCCAGCAGCTTGGTCGGGGGAGACGGATACAATGAGCAGTTCTTC.

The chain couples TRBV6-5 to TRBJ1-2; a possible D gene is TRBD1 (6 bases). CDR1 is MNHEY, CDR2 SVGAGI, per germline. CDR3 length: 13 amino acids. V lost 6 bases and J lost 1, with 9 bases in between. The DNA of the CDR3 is TGTGCCAGCAGCTTGGACAGTAACTATGGCTACACCTTC. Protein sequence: CASSLDSNYGYTF.

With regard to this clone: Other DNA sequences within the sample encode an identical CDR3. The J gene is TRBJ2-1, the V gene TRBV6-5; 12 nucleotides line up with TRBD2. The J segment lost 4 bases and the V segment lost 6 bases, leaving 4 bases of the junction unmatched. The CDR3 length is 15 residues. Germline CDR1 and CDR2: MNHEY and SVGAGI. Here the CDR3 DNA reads TGTGCCAGCAGGACAACTAGCGGGGGGTACAATGAGCAGTTCTTC. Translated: CASRTTSGGYNEQFF.

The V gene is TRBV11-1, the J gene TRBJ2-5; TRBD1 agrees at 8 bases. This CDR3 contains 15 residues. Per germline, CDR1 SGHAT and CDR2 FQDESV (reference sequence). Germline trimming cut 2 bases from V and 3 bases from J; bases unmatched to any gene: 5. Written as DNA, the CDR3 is TGTGCCAGCAGCTTACAGGGGGCTTTAGAAGAGACCCAGTACTTC. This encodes CASSLQGALEETQYF.

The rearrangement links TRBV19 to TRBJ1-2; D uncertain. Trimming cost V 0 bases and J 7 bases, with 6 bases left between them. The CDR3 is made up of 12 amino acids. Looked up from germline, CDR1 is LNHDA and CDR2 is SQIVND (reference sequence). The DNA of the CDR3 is TGTGCCAGTAGTATAGAGGGCACTGGCTACACCTTC. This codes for CASSIEGTGYTF. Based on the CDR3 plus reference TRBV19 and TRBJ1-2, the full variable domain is DGGITQSPKYLFRKEGQNVTLSCEQNLNHDAMYWYRQDPGQGLRLIYYSQIVNDFQKGDIAEGYSVSREKKESFPLTVTSAQKNPTAFYLCASSIEGTGYTFGSGTRLTVV.

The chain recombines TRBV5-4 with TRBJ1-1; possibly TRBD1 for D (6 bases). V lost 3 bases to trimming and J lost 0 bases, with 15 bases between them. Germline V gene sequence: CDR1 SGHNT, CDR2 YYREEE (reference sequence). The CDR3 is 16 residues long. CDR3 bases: TGTGCCAGCAGCTCAGGACAGTACACGATGAACACTGAAGCTTTCTTT. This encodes CASSSGQYTMNTEAFF.

CDR3 sequence reads: CASSLAGRVDGYTF. CDR3 DNA: TGTGCCAGCAGCTTAGCAGGCAGGGTTGATGGCTACACCTTC. The V and J genes are TRBV7-9 and TRBJ1-2; TRBD1 is a possible D gene (5 bases). CDR3 size: 14 residues. V lost 0 bases and J 6 bases, leaving 11 bases between the germline ends. Germline assignment: CDR1 SEHNR and CDR2 FQNEAQ (reference sequence).

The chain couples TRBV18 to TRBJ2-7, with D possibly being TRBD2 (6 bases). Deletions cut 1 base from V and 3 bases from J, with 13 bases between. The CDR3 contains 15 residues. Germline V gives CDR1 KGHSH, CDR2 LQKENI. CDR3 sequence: CASSPRGTQGYEQYF. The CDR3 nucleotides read TGTGCCAGCTCACCACGGGGGACTCAGGGCTACGAGCAGTACTTC. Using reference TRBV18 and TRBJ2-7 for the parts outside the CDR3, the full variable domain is NAGVMQNPRHLVRRRGQEARLRCSPMKGHSHVYWYRQLPEEGLKFMVYLQKENIIDESGMPKERFSAEFPKEGPSILRIQQVVRGDSAAYFCASSPRGTQGYEQYFGPGTRLTVT.

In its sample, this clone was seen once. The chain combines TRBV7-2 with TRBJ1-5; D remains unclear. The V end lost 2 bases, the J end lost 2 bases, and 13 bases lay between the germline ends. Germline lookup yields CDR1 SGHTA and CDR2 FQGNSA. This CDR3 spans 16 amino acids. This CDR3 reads CASSLQTRGCNQPQHF. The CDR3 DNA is TGTGCCAGCAGCTTACAGACCCGGGGTTGCAATCAGCCCCAGCATTTT.

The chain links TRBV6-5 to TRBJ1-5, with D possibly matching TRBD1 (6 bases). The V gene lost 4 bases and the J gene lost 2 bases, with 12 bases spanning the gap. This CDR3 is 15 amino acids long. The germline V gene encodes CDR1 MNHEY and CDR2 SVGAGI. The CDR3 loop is CASSSQGTGNQPQHF. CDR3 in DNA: TGTGCCAGCAGTTCCCAGGGGACGGGCAATCAGCCCCAGCATTTT.

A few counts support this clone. CDR3 nucleotide sequence: TGTGCCATCAGTGAGGGGACAGACCAAGAGACCCAGTACTTC. Its protein product is CAISEGTDQETQYF. This chain connects TRBV10-3 to TRBJ2-5, with 7 bases identical to TRBD1. The CDR3 covers 14 residues. Losses at the gene ends were 2 bases for V and 0 bases for J; bases not matched to a gene: 0. Germline V lookup: CDR1 ENHRY, CDR2 SYGVKD.

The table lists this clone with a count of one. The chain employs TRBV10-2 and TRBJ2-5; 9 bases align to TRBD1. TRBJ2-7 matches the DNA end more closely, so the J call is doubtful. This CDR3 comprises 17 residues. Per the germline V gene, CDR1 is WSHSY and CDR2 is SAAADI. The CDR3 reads CASSPGTGQGRSYEQYF. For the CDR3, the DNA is TGCGCCAGCAGTCCCGGGACAGGGCAAGGAAGATCCTACGAGCAGTACTTC.

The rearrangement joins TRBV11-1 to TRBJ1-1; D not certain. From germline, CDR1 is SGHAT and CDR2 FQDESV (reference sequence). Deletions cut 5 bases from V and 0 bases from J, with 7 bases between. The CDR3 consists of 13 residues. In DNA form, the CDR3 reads TGTGCCAGCAGCGCGGGCATGAACACTGAAGCTTTCTTT. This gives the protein CASSAGMNTEAFF.

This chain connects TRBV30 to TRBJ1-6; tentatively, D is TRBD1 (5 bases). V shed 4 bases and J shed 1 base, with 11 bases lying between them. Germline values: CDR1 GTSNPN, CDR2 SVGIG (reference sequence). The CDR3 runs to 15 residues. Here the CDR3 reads CAWNPGRSYNSPLHF. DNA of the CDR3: TGTGCCTGGAACCCAGGGAGGTCCTATAATTCACCCCTCCACTTT.

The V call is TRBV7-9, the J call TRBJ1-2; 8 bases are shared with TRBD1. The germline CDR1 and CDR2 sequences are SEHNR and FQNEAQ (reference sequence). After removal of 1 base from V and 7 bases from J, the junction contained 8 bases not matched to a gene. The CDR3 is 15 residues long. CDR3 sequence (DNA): TGTGCCAGCAGCTTAGGGCAGGGGGCTGGAGTTGGCTACACCTTC. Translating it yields CASSLGQGAGVGYTF.

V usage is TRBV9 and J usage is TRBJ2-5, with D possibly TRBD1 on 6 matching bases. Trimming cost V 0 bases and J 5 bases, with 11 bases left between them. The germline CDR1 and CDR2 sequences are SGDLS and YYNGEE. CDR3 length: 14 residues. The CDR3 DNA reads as TGTGCCAGCAGCGTAGACGGACAGCCCGAGACCCAGTACTTC. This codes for CASSVDGQPETQYF.

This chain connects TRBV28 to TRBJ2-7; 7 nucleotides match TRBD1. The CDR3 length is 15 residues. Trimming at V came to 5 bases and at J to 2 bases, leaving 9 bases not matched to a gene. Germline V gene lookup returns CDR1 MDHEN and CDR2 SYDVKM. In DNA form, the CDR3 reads TGTGCCAGCAGTCCGAAACAGGGGCTCCCCTACGAGCAGTACTTC. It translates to CASSPKQGLPYEQYF.

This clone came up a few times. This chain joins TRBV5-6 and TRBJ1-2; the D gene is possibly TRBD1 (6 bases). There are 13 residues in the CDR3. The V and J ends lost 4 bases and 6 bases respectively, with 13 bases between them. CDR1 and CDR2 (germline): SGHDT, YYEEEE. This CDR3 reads CASSPDRYNGYTF. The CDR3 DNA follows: TGTGCCAGCAGCCCCGACAGGTACAATGGCTACACCTTC.

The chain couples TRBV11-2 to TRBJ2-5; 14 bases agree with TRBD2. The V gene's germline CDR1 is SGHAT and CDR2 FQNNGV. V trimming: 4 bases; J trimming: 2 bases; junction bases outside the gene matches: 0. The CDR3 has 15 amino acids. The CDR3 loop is CASSWTSGGQETQYF. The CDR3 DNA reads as TGTGCCAGCAGCTGGACTAGCGGGGGGCAAGAGACCCAGTACTTC.

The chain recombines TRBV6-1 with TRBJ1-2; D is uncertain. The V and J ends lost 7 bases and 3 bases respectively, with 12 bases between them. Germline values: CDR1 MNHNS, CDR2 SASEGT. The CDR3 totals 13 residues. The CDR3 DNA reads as TGTGCCAGCACCCGGGAAAAAGACTATGGCTACACCTTC. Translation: CASTREKDYGYTF.

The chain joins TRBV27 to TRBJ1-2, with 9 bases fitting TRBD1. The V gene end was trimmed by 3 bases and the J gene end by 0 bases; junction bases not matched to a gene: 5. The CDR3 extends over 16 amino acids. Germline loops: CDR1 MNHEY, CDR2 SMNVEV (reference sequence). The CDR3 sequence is CASSFGTGLANYGYTF. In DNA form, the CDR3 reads TGTGCCAGCAGTTTCGGGACAGGGCTAGCTAACTATGGCTACACCTTC.

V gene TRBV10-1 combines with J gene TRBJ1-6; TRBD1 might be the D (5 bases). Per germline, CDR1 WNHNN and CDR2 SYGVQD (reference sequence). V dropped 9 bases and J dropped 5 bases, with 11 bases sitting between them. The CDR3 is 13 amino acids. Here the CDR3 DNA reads TGCGCCAGTGTGACAGACAATAATTCACCCCTCCACTTT. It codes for CASVTDNNSPLHF.

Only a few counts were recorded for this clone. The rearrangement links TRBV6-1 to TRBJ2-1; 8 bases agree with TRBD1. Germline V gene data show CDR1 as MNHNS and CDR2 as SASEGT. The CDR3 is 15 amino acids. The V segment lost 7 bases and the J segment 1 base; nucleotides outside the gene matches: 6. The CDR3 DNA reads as TGTGCCAGCACCCCGACAGGGGAGTCCTACAATGAGCAGTTCTTC. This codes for CASTPTGESYNEQFF.

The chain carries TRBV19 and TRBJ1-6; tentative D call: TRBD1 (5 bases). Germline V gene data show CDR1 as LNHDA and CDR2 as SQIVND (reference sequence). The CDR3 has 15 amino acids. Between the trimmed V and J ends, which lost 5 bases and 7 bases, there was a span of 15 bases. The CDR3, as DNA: TGTGCCAGTAGTGAACAGGCCGGTGCGAATTCACCCCTCCACTTT. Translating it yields CASSEQAGANSPLHF.

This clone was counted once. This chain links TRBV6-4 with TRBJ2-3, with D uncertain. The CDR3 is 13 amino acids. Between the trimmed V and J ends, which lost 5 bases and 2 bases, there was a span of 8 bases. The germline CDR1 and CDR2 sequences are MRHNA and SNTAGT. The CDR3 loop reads CASSSGPTDTQYF. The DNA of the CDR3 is TGTGCCAGCAGTTCAGGCCCCACAGATACGCAGTATTTT.